This entry describes one T cell receptor (beta chain). Its antigen is currently unknown. This record belongs to a study of T cells and copy number aberrations in small-cell lung cancer. General study results and limits: All specimens were formalin-fixed paraffin-embedded tissue, prone to sequencing artifacts.

Looked up from germline, CDR1 is SGDLS and CDR2 is YYNGEE. The CDR3 spans 12 residues. Trimming took 4 bases from V and 6 from J, leaving 8 bases between them. Method: immunoSEQ multiplex PCR; TCRdb's copy keeps in-frame clones and lacks some. The repertoire includes 500 to 700 clones, approximately 80% of them detected once, and more than 5.5% sits in the top ten. Donors had limited-stage small-cell lung cancer and underwent surgical resection in Hangzhou, China, between about 2007 and 2021. The chain is built from TRBV9 and TRBJ2-1; D is undetermined. The sample taken for sequencing was tumor tissue. The clonotype originates from a man aged 55 to 70 with small cell lung cancer. CDR3 loop: CASSQVGNEQFF. CDR3 nucleotides: TGTGCCAGCAGCCAAGTGGGCAATGAGCAGTTCTTC.